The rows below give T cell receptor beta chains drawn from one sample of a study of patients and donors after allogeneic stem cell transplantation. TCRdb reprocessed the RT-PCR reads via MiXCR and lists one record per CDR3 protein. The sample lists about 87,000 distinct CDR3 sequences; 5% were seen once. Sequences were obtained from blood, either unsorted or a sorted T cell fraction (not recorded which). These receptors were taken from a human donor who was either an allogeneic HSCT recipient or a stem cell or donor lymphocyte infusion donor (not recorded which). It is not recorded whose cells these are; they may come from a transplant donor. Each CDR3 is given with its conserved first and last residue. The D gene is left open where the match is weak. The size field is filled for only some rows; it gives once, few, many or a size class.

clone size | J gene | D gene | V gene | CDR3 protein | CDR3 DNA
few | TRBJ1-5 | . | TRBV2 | CASSGYLNQPQHF | TGTGCCAGCAGTGGGTACCTCAATCAGCCCCAGCATTTT
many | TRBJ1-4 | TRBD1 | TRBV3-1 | CASSQTTGTGNEKLFF | TGTGCCAGCAGCCAAACGACCGGGACAGGGAATGAAAAACTGTTTTTT
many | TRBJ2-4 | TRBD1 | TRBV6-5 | CASSYGTGSNLAKNIQYF | TGTGCCAGCAGTTACGGGACAGGGTCAAATCTCGCCAAAAACATTCAGTACTTC
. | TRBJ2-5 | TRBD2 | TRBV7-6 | CASSPGLAGGQRETQYF | TGTGCCAGCAGCCCGGGACTAGCGGGAGGGCAGCGAGAGACCCAGTACTTC
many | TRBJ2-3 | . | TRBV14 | CASSHLTDTQYF | TGTGCCAGCAGCCATCTTACAGATACGCAGTATTTT
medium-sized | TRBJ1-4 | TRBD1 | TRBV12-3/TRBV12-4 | CASREQGRNEKLFF | TGTGCCAGCAGAGAACAGGGGAGGAATGAAAAACTGTTTTTT
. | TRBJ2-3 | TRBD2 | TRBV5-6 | CASSWDYTTDTQYF | TGTGCCAGCAGCTGGGACTACACCACAGATACGCAGTATTTT
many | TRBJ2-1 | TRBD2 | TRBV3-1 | CASRVTSGQNYNEQFF | TGTGCCAGCAGAGTAACTAGCGGTCAAAACTACAATGAGCAGTTCTTC
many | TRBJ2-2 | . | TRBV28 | CASTPGVRAGELFF | TGTGCCAGCACTCCAGGAGTTAGGGCCGGGGAGCTGTTTTTT
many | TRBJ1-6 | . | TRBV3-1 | CASSPNWGDSPLHF | TGTGCCAGCAGCCCCAATTGGGGAGATTCACCCCTCCACTTT
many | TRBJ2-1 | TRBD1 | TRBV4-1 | CASSPRGQGAAGGSNEQFF | TGCGCCAGCAGCCCCAGGGGACAGGGGGCAGCGGGAGGATCGAATGAGCAGTTCTTC
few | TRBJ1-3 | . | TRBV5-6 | CASSFGGTRNTIYF | TGTGCCAGCAGCTTCGGCGGGACCCGAAACACCATATATTTT
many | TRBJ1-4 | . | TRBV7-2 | CASSLVRGMGEKLFF | TGTGCCAGCAGCTTAGTGCGGGGGATGGGTGAAAAACTGTTTTTT
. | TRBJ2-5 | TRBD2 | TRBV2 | CASSGQRGGQETQYF | TGTGCCAGCAGCGGTCAGCGGGGGGGGCAAGAGACCCAGTACTTC
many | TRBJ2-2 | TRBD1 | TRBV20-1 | CSALQGQGAAGELFF | TGCAGTGCCCTACAGGGACAGGGGGCCGCTGGGGAGCTGTTTTTT
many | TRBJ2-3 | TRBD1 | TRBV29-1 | CSVGGTGADTQYF | TGCAGCGTTGGTGGGACAGGGGCAGATACGCAGTATTTT
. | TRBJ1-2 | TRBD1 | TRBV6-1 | CASTRKGGADGYTF | TGTGCCAGCACGAGAAAAGGGGGCGCGGATGGCTACACCTTC
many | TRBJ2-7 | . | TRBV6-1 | CASSEGWRSSYEQYF | TGTGCCAGCAGTGAAGGATGGCGGTCCTCCTACGAGCAGTACTTC
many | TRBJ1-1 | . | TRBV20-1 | CSARGGVPLRAFF | TGCAGTGCTAGGGGAGGGGTGCCACTAAGAGCTTTCTTT
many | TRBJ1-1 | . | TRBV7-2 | CASSPRTASSGTEAFF | TGTGCCAGCAGCCCCCGGACAGCCAGTTCGGGCACTGAAGCTTTCTTT
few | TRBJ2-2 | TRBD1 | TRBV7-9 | CASSSTSGTGVTGELFF | TGTGCCAGCAGCTCCACAAGTGGGACAGGAGTCACCGGGGAGCTGTTTTTT
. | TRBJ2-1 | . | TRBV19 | CASSIPRQDHKFF | TGTGCCAGTAGTATACCCCGACAGGACCACAAGTTCTTC
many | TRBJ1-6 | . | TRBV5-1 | CASSLGTVGRSPLHF | TGCGCCAGCAGCTTGGGGACGGTGGGGAGATCACCCCTCCACTTT
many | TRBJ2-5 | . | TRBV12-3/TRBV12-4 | CASSLGQGSETQYF | TGTGCCAGCAGTTTAGGGCAGGGGAGCGAGACCCAGTACTTC
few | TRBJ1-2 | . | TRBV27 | CASSLSGSGWTGYTF | TGTGCCAGCAGTTTGTCCGGATCAGGGTGGACTGGCTACACCTTC
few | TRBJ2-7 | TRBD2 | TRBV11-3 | CASSLLAGGIITYEQYF | TGTGCCAGCAGCTTACTAGCGGGGGGCATTATAACCTACGAGCAGTACTTC
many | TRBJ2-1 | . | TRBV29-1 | CSVEDYYLPDEQFF | TGCAGCGTTGAAGATTATTACCTACCGGATGAGCAGTTCTTC
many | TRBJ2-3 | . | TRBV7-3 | CASSLEAWADTQYF | TGTGCCAGCAGCTTAGAAGCATGGGCAGATACGCAGTATTTT
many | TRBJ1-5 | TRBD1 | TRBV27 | CASSPGTGGPQPQHF | TGTGCCAGCAGTCCTGGGACAGGGGGCCCTCAGCCCCAGCATTTT
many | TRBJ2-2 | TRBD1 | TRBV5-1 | CASSLAGQGGTGELFF | TGCGCCAGCAGCTTGGCGGGACAGGGTGGCACCGGGGAGCTGTTTTTT
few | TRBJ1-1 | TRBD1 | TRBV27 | CASSLRHRGQMNTEAFF | TGTGCCAGCAGTTTACGACACAGGGGGCAGATGAACACTGAAGCTTTCTTT
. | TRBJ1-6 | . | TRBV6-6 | CASMQDNSPLHF | TGTGCCAGTATGCAGGACAATTCACCCCTCCACTTT
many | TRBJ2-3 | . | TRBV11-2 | CASSLGGPGSDTQYF | TGTGCCAGCAGCTTAGGTGGGCCAGGTTCAGATACGCAGTATTTT
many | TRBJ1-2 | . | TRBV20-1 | CSASRDVRGYTF | TGCAGTGCTTCTAGGGATGTACGTGGCTACACCTTC
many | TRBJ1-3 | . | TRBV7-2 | CASSLAGNSGNTIYF | TGTGCCAGCAGCTTAGCGGGTAACTCTGGAAACACCATATATTTT
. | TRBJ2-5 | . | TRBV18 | CASSPPKGGVSTQYF | TGTGCCAGCTCACCACCGAAGGGGGGGGTTTCGACCCAGTACTTC
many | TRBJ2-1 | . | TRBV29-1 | CSVGVFEQFF | TGCAGCGTTGGGGTCTTTGAGCAGTTCTTC
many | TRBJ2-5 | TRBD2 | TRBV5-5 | CASGGGRSGFVETQYF | TGTGCCAGCGGGGGGGGACGGTCGGGATTTGTTGAGACCCAGTACTTC
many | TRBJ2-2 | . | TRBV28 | CASSFGSQWGRNTGELFF | TGTGCCAGCAGTTTCGGGTCTCAGTGGGGCCGGAACACCGGGGAGCTGTTTTTT
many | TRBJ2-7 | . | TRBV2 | CASRGQSYEQYF | TGTGCCAGCAGAGGACAGAGCTACGAGCAGTACTTC